This TCR beta chain was found in a study of T cells after yellow fever vaccination (dated by TCRdb to the late 2010s). Regarding the complete study: The SMART-Seq v4 Ultra Low Input RNA kit was used to prepare libraries from fractions with low cell numbers. Bulk TCR alpha and beta repertoires were sequenced longitudinally to track T-cell clones before and after primary and booster YFV17D yellow fever vaccination. The cohort comprised two healthy male donors, one aged 18 to 30 and one aged 30 to 39 years. Blood was collected at multiple timepoints before and after primary and secondary immunization, and bulk PBMC replicates and cell subsets were isolated. Points the paper makes about the study in general: A small fraction of clonotypes appeared in both the CD4 and CD8 compartments, likely as a result of convergent recombination. The secondary T-cell response was weaker than the primary response but faster, peaking on day 5 instead of day 15. After the booster, most of the clones that had expanded following primary vaccination were detected again (roughly 97% of CD4 and 80% to 90% of CD8), which suggests that memory was broadly maintained. The study included only a couple of donors, which limits how far the findings can be generalized. Because abundant contaminating clonotypes from the bulk population could be contained in FACS-sorted repertoires, computational filtering was required.

This clonotype occurred many times. The antigen it binds to is not known. Base qualities are not recorded, but no much larger clone differs from it by a single base. The germline V gene sets CDR1 to SGHAT and CDR2 to FQNNGV. The V end gives up 4 bases and the J end 7 bases, leaving 3 bases in the junction not matched to a gene. The CDR3 contains 13 residues, cysteine and phenylalanine counted. The retained sequence is limited to the CDR3, 39 bases, with the frame set at the first base. The label giving this sample's treatment or condition can be read as: live attenuated yellow fever vaccine strain. At each blood-draw timepoint, two biological replicates of bulk PBMCs were obtained. A standard Ficoll-Paque protocol was used to isolate PBMCs from peripheral blood. RNA was extracted with TriZol from bulk PBMCs, CD4 and CD8 fractions, and dextramer-positive and dextramer-negative fractions. The sequencing machine was an Illumina NovaSeq 6000. TCR cDNA was made using 5'RACE template switching, a step that added a universal primer site and unique molecular identifiers. cDNA synthesis was primed from both the TCR alpha and TCR beta constant segments. Library amplification involved two PCR steps, and the second step added sample barcodes and sequencing adapters. Sequencing of libraries was performed on Illumina HiSeq 2500 (2x100 bp) or NovaSeq (2x150 bp). In the paper's pipeline: Demultiplexing of reads and collapsing into UMI consensus sequences were performed with MIGEC, and V(D)J alignment was carried out with MiXCR. Clonotypes responding to the vaccine were identified with edgeR on replicate PBMC samples, with the criteria of FDR below 0.01 and a log2 fold change above 5 up to day 15. CD4 or CD8 identity was assigned to each bulk clonotype according to whether the clonotype was present at higher abundance in the sequenced CD4 repertoire or the sequenced CD8 repertoire. The public reads were reanalyzed by TCRdb: fastp trimming at Q25, MiXCR alignment, in-frame beta chains only. All rows with the same CDR3 protein become a single entry with the most common DNA and genes. For this entry, the V and J calls and clone size follow TCRdb and not the study's own pipeline. The sample includes 250,000 to 400,000 distinct CDR3 sequences, with approximately 4% observed a single time. Of the sample, approximately 23% falls within the top ten clones.

This receptor was obtained from a man between 18 and 29 years old who received the YFV17D yellow fever vaccine. The rearrangement combines TRBV11-2 with TRBJ2-1; 8 of the junction bases match TRBD1. This specimen consisted of PBMCs, obtained 5 days after the yellow fever booster vaccination. The CDR3 in this case is CASSSDRANEQFF. The bases are TGTGCCAGCAGCTCGGACAGGGCAAATGAGCAGTTCTTC.